This T cell receptor (beta chain) was documented in a study of early T cells in non-severe SARS-CoV-2 infection. Study details: With bulk RNA from unsorted whole blood as input, sequencing yielded unpaired chains.

Study observations and caveats: Missing private and CD4 specificities, VDJdb matching favored anti-spike CD8 responses.

Separate cDNA molecules each had unique molecular identifiers attached to them. TCRdb re-derived calls from the 5' RACE reads in MiXCR, one entry per CDR3 protein. Of approximately 77,000 distinct CDR3 sequences listed, around 15% are singletons. This clonotype showed up just a few times. The target antigen is unknown. The CDR3 is 14 amino acids. Trimming took off 4 bases at V and 0 bases at J, with 12 bases between the two ends. CDR1 and CDR2 (germline): DFQATT, SNEGSKA (reference sequence). J is TRBJ1-1 and V is TRBV20-1; the D is unclear. This clonotype was sampled from an adult who was a healthcare worker with PCR-confirmed SARS-CoV-2 infection or an uninfected control (not recorded which). Sample: whole blood. As DNA, the CDR3 is TGCAGTGCTACCCTCCTAGGATTGAACACTGAAGCTTTCTTT. Protein: CSATLLGLNTEAFF.